A single sample gave rise to the 5 T cell receptor beta chains below, sequenced in a study of T-cell reconstitution after alpha-beta-depleted transplantation in children. During its preparation, the TCRbeta library received unique molecular identifiers. From the PCR reads, TCRdb called clonotypes with MiXCR, one entry per CDR3 protein. The data show 500,000 to 750,000 distinct CDR3 sequences, roughly 27% seen once. The input for sequencing was PBMCs, taken before TCRalphabeta/CD19-depleted stem cell transplant. The receptors were sampled from a boy younger than two with Wiskott-Aldrich syndrome, due to receive a stem cell transplant.

The chain combines TRBV29-1 with TRBJ1-1; 10 bases agree with TRBD1. CDR1 and CDR2 (germline): SQVTM, ANQGSEA. This CDR3 is 15 amino acids long. J lost 5 bases, V lost 3 bases, and 9 bases had no gene match. CDR3 residues: CSVEDAGQGLTEAFF. The CDR3, as DNA: TGCAGCGTTGAGGATGCGGGACAGGGGCTTACTGAAGCTTTCTTT.

The sample holds a few counts of this clonotype. Sequence at one end of the junction differs from germline and may be a read error. The J gene is TRBJ2-7, the V gene TRBV20-1; 12 bases fit TRBD1. The CDR3 is 14 amino acids. Germline lookup yields CDR1 DFQATT and CDR2 SNEGSKA (reference sequence). The CDR3 sequence: CSARRGQGALSNFF. CDR3 sequence (DNA): TGCAGTGCTAGAAGGGGACAGGGGGCCCTTTCCAACTTCTTT.

This clonotype was picked up a small number of times. V is TRBV27 and J is TRBJ2-3; the D is unclear. The CDR3 sequence is 15 residues long. The V gene lost 1 base and the J gene lost 2 bases, with 10 bases spanning the gap. The germline CDR1 and CDR2 sequences are MNHEY and SMNVEV (reference sequence). CDR3 in amino acids: CASSLFGALTDTQYF. CDR3 DNA sequence: TGTGCCAGCAGTTTATTCGGAGCTCTCACAGATACGCAGTATTTT.

This clonotype has more than one count but fewer than ten. The V and J genes are TRBV27 and TRBJ2-5; perhaps TRBD2 as D (6 bases). CDR1 is MNHEY, CDR2 SMNVEV, per germline (reference sequence). The CDR3 length is 17 residues. Trimming left V 0 bases short and J 5 bases short, with 19 bases between. The CDR3 here is CASSLSPTRKIQETQYF. The CDR3 bases are TGTGCCAGCAGTTTATCCCCGACTAGGAAGATACAGGAGACCCAGTACTTC.

This clonotype was seen only a few times. The V gene is TRBV6-1, the J gene TRBJ2-1; the D is unclear. Germline V gene sequence: CDR1 MNHNS, CDR2 SASEGT. CDR3 length equals 13 residues. The V end was cut by 2 bases, the J end by 5 bases, with 7 bases between. This chain's CDR3 is CASSENVDNEQFF. DNA of the CDR3: TGTGCCAGCAGTGAAAATGTAGACAATGAGCAGTTCTTC.